This T cell receptor beta chain was sequenced in a study of early T cells in non-severe SARS-CoV-2 infection. Study-wide context: The authors sequenced bulk RNA from unsorted whole blood, leaving chains unpaired. Study-level findings and limits: VDJdb matching skewed toward anti-spike CD8 responses, missing private and CD4 specificities.

Tagging with unique molecular identifiers was applied to individual cDNA molecules. Each CDR3 protein is one row after TCRdb ran MiXCR on the 5' RACE reads. Of 52,000 or so distinct CDR3 sequences listed, more than 6.5% are singletons. The table lists this clonotype with many counts. Its antigen is still unknown. The CDR3 length is 14 residues. The germline V gene has CDR1 MDHEN and CDR2 SYDVKM. Trimming removed 5 bases from V and 1 base from J, with 11 bases in between. The J gene is TRBJ1-1, the V gene TRBV28; weak D call: TRBD1 (6 bases). This TCR was recovered from an adult who was a healthcare worker with PCR-confirmed SARS-CoV-2 infection or an uninfected control (not recorded which). This specimen consisted of whole blood, obtained at baseline. The chain's CDR3 is CASSPGTSNTEAFF. CDR3 in DNA: TGTGCCAGCAGTCCCGGGACATCGAACACTGAAGCTTTCTTT.